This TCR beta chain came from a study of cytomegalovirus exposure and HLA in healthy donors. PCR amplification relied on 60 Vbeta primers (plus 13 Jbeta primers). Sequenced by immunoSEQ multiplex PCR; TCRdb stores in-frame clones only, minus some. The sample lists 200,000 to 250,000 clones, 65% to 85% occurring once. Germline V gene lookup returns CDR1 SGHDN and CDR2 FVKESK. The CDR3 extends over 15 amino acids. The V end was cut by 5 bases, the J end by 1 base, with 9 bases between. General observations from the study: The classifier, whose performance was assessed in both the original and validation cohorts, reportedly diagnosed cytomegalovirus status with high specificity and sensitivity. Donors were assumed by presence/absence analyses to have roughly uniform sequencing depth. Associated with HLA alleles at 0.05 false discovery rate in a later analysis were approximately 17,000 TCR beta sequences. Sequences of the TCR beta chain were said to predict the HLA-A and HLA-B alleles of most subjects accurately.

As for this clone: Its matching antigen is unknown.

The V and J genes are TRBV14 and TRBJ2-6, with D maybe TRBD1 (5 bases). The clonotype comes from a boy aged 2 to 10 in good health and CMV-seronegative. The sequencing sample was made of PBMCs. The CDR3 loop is CASSDSGSGANVLTF. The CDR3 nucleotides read TGTGCCAGCAGCGACTCAGGGTCTGGGGCCAACGTCCTGACTTTC.